These T cell receptor beta chains were read from a single sample in a study of T-cell memory formation after mild COVID-19. TCRdb called the 5' RACE reads again in MiXCR, with one record for every CDR3 protein. The sample includes about 90,000 distinct CDR3 sequences, about 13% of them seen just once. The sample comprised PBMCs or a T cell subset sorted from them (not recorded which). The receptor source for this set is an adult woman who had mild COVID-19 (a few samples of this study predate the infection). Cell type and time point are not known. Each CDR3 is given with its conserved first and last residue. Each record gives: clone size, V gene, J gene, D gene, CDR3 protein, CDR3 DNA. A D gene is named only where the DNA matches it firmly. Rows may omit the clone size; those that give it use once, few, many or a size class.

abundance: .
v_gene: TRBV21-1
j_gene: TRBJ1-4
d_gene: .
CDR3aa: CASSKSYTVVLENCFF
CDR3nt: .

abundance: .
v_gene: TRBV7-8
j_gene: TRBJ2-1
d_gene: .
CDR3aa: CASSPLPGVNSYNEQFF
CDR3nt: TGTGCCAGCAGCCCACTCCCAGGGGTCAACTCCTACAATGAGCAGTTCTTC

abundance: .
v_gene: TRBV6-2/TRBV6-3
j_gene: TRBJ2-1
d_gene: TRBD2
CDR3aa: CASSLAGGVHEQFF
CDR3nt: TGTGCCAGCAGTTTAGCGGGAGGGGTCCATGAGCAGTTCTTC

abundance: .
v_gene: TRBV7-9
j_gene: TRBJ2-3
d_gene: .
CDR3aa: CASTRDTQYF
CDR3nt: TGTGCCAGCACTCGTGATACGCAGTATTTT

abundance: many
v_gene: TRBV12-3/TRBV12-4
j_gene: TRBJ2-1
d_gene: TRBD1
CDR3aa: CASSLFSGQAYNEQFF
CDR3nt: TGTGCCAGCAGTTTATTCTCGGGACAGGCCTACAATGAGCAGTTCTTC

abundance: few
v_gene: TRBV20-1
j_gene: TRBJ1-2
d_gene: .
CDR3aa: CSNFGHLAYYGYTF
CDR3nt: TGCAGCAATTTTGGACACCTTGCTTACTATGGCTACACCTTC

abundance: many
v_gene: TRBV7-6
j_gene: TRBJ2-1
d_gene: .
CDR3aa: CASSLATGSRNEQFF
CDR3nt: TGTGCCAGCAGCTTAGCGACCGGGAGTCGAAATGAGCAGTTCTTC

abundance: .
v_gene: TRBV4-1
j_gene: TRBJ1-5
d_gene: .
CDR3aa: CASSQVHRVRSNQPQHF
CDR3nt: TGCGCCAGCAGCCAAGTCCACAGGGTACGAAGCAATCAGCCCCAGCATTTT

abundance: .
v_gene: TRBV2
j_gene: TRBJ2-1
d_gene: .
CDR3aa: CASRALDYNEQFF
CDR3nt: TGTGCCAGCAGGGCTCTTGATTACAATGAGCAGTTCTTC

abundance: few
v_gene: TRBV6-5
j_gene: TRBJ1-5
d_gene: .
CDR3aa: CASSRPPRGAPPRAYSNQPQHF
CDR3nt: TGTGCCAGCAGCCGACCACCAAGGGGGGCACCTCCACGTGCATATAGCAATCAGCCCCAGCATTTT

abundance: few
v_gene: TRBV7-9
j_gene: TRBJ2-1
d_gene: .
CDR3aa: CASSLGFGTGFNEQFF
CDR3nt: TGTGCCAGCAGCTTAGGTTTCGGGACTGGGTTCAATGAGCAGTTCTTC

abundance: few
v_gene: TRBV27
j_gene: TRBJ2-2
d_gene: .
CDR3aa: CASSLNTGELFF
CDR3nt: TGTGCCAGCAGTTTAAACACCGGGGAGCTGTTTTTT

abundance: .
v_gene: TRBV7-6
j_gene: TRBJ1-1
d_gene: .
CDR3aa: CASSLSPGNPMNTEAFF
CDR3nt: TGTGCCAGCAGCTTATCCCCCGGAAACCCCATGAACACTGAAGCTTTCTTT

abundance: .
v_gene: TRBV12-3/TRBV12-4
j_gene: TRBJ2-5
d_gene: .
CDR3aa: CASRYGQYQETQYF
CDR3nt: TGTGCCAGCAGGTACGGACAGTACCAAGAGACCCAGTACTTC

abundance: many
v_gene: TRBV6-2/TRBV6-3
j_gene: TRBJ2-5
d_gene: .
CDR3aa: CASSWRGSSDQETQYF
CDR3nt: TGTGCCAGCAGTTGGCGGGGATCTAGCGACCAAGAGACCCAGTACTTC

abundance: many
v_gene: TRBV7-2
j_gene: TRBJ2-6
d_gene: .
CDR3aa: CASPGQTGANVLTF
CDR3nt: TGTGCCAGCCCGGGACAAACTGGGGCCAACGTCCTGACTTTC

abundance: .
v_gene: TRBV24-1
j_gene: TRBJ2-2
d_gene: .
CDR3aa: CATCVGGVPGELFF
CDR3nt: TGTGCCACCTGCGTCGGGGGTGTCCCCGGGGAGCTGTTTTTT

abundance: .
v_gene: TRBV4-1
j_gene: TRBJ1-1
d_gene: TRBD1
CDR3aa: CASSQDRGQAEAFF
CDR3nt: TGCGCCAGCAGCCAAGATCGGGGACAGGCGGAAGCTTTCTTT

abundance: .
v_gene: TRBV20-1
j_gene: TRBJ2-1
d_gene: TRBD2
CDR3aa: CSARDHAGGSYNEQFF
CDR3nt: TGCAGTGCTAGAGATCACGCGGGAGGGTCCTACAATGAGCAGTTCTTC

abundance: few
v_gene: TRBV27
j_gene: TRBJ2-7
d_gene: TRBD1
CDR3aa: CASRATGTGSYEQYF
CDR3nt: TGTGCCAGCAGAGCGACCGGGACAGGGAGTTACGAGCAGTACTTC